The clone carrying this T cell receptor (beta chain) was counted a few times. The sample comes from a study of OX40 agonist ivuxolimab in advanced cancers. For the study at large: Having had anti-PD-1, anti-PD-L1 or anti-CTLA-4 therapy before was allowed, and approximately 40% had some.

Profiling relied on immunoSEQ multiplex PCR, and the TCRdb table lists in-frame clones only, not all of them. The table records 45,000 to 60,000 clones, around nine tenths of them present only once. The clonotype comes from an adult with an advanced solid tumor such as melanoma, head and neck, liver or kidney cancer. The specimen was CD4+ or CD8+ T cells sorted from blood, collected in a trial of the OX40 agonist ivuxolimab.

The CDR3 sequence is CASSFAAEQYF. The CDR3 DNA follows: TGTGCCAGCAGTTTTGCGGCGGAGCAGTACTTC. The genes are TRBV27 and TRBJ2-7; no clear D. CDR3 length equals 11 residues. V was pared by 3 bases and J by 7 bases, with 7 bases between. Germline V gene sequence: CDR1 MNHEY, CDR2 SMNVEV (reference sequence).